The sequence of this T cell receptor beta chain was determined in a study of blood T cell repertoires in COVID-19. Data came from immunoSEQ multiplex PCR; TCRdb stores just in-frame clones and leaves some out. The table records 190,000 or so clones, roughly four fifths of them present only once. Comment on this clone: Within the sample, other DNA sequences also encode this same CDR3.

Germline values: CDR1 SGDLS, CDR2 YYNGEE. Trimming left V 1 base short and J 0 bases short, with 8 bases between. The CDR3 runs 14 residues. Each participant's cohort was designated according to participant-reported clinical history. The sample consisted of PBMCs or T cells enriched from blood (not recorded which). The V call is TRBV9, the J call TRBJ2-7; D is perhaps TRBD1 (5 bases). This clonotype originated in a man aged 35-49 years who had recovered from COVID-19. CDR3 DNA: TGTGCCAGCAGCGTACAGGGTAGCTCCTACGAGCAGTACTTC. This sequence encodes CASSVQGSSYEQYF.